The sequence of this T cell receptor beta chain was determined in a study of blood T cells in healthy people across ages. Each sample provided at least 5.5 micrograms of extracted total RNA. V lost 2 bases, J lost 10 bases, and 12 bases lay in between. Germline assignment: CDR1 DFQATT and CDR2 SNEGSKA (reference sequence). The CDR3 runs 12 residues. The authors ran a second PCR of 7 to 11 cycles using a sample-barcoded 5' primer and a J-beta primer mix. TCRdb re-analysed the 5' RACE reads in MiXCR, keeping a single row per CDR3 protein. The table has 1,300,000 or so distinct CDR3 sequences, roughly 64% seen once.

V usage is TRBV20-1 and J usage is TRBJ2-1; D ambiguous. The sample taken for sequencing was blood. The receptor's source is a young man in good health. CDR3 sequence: CSARIGLWEQFF. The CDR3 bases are TGCAGTGCTAGAATAGGGCTTTGGGAGCAGTTCTTC.